This entry features one TCR beta chain sequence. No antigen is known for it. TCRdb keeps only in-frame clones here, not all; method: immunoSEQ multiplex PCR. The sample records approximately 65,000 clones, 92% being singletons. This sample is part of a study of OX40 agonist ivuxolimab in advanced cancers. Study overall: In three patients, partial responses were observed, one with hepatocellular carcinoma and two with cutaneous melanoma. Study results and limitations: People who partly responded at 0.1-3.0 mg/kg had some of the least clonal expansion seen. Expanded peripheral T cells had an undetermined antigen specificity.

Germline V gives CDR1 GTSNPN, CDR2 SVGIG (reference sequence). The CDR3 has 11 residues. Unmatched junction bases numbered 3, after V lost 5 bases and J lost 8 bases. Source: CD4+ or CD8+ T cells sorted from blood, taken in a trial of the OX40 agonist ivuxolimab. The chain joins TRBV30 to TRBJ1-2; 9 nucleotides align to TRBD1. The receptor's source is an adult with an advanced solid tumor such as melanoma, head and neck, liver or kidney cancer. The CDR3: CAWWTGEGYTF. Written as DNA, the CDR3 is TGTGCCTGGTGGACAGGGGAAGGCTACACCTTC.